These T cell receptor beta chains were read from a single sample in a study of blood T cell repertoires in COVID-19. Data came from immunoSEQ multiplex PCR; TCRdb stores just in-frame clones and leaves some out. The sample yields over 150,000 clones, roughly 84% seen once. Sequenced material: peripheral blood. The receptors shown here come from a human donor in a cohort sampled during active COVID-19. Both conserved end residues are part of each CDR3. A D gene is named only where the DNA matches it firmly. Part of the rows lack a size; the others show once, few, many or a class for expanded clones.

clone_size | d_call | j_call | v_call | cdr3_aa | cdr3_nt
few | . | TRBJ1-5 | TRBV30 | CAWSRGSNQPQHF | TGTGCCTGGAGTCGGGGGAGCAATCAGCCCCAGCATTTT
. | TRBD2 | TRBJ2-7 | TRBV6-6 | CASSYGEGQISYEQYF | TGTGCCAGCAGTTACGGGGAGGGGCAGATCTCCTACGAGCAGTACTTC
. | TRBD2 | TRBJ2-1 | TRBV12-3/TRBV12-4 | CASSLAGAGEQFF | TGTGCCAGCAGTCTAGCGGGAGCAGGTGAGCAGTTCTTC
. | . | TRBJ1-1 | TRBV6-4 | CASYREMNTEAFF | TGTGCCAGTTACAGGGAGATGAACACTGAAGCTTTCTTT
. | . | TRBJ2-7 | TRBV6-5 | CASSPHQGKQYF | TGTGCCAGCAGTCCACACCAGGGCAAGCAGTACTTC
. | TRBD1 | TRBJ2-1 | TRBV5-6 | CASSPDRGGWQFF | TGTGCCAGCAGCCCCGACAGGGGGGGTTGGCAGTTCTTC
. | TRBD2 | TRBJ2-7 | TRBV5-1 | CASSLEGTSVYYEQYF | TGCGCCAGCAGCCTGGAGGGGACTAGCGTATATTACGAGCAGTACTTC
once | TRBD1 | TRBJ2-7 | TRBV6-2/TRBV6-3 | CASTPFGTGSYEQYF | TGTGCCAGCACCCCTTTCGGGACAGGGTCCTACGAGCAGTACTTC
. | TRBD1 | TRBJ1-4 | TRBV18 | CASSQRRSDRDAEKLFF | TGTGCCAGCTCACAGAGGCGGTCGGACAGGGACGCGGAAAAACTGTTTTTT
. | . | TRBJ2-6 | TRBV5-1 | CASSLTDSGANVLTF | TGCGCCAGCAGCCTGACTGACTCTGGGGCCAACGTCCTGACTTTC
. | . | TRBJ1-5 | TRBV2 | CASSEDGGNQPQHF | TGTGCCAGCAGTGAAGACGGTGGCAATCAGCCCCAGCATTTT
. | . | TRBJ1-2 | TRBV28 | CASSPPTVSYGYTF | TGTGCCAGCAGTCCGCCGACAGTGAGCTATGGCTACACCTTC
. | TRBD1 | TRBJ1-1 | TRBV6-5 | CATGQPEAFF | TGTGCCACGGGACAGCCTGAAGCTTTCTTT
. | . | TRBJ2-1 | TRBV6-5 | CASTWGDEQFF | TGTGCCAGCACATGGGGGGATGAGCAGTTCTTC
. | . | TRBJ1-1 | TRBV5-4 | CASSLIGQEAFF | TGTGCCAGCAGCTTAATAGGACAGGAAGCTTTCTTT
. | . | TRBJ2-2 | TRBV11-2 | CASSLLFTGELFF | TGTGCCAGCAGCCTACTTTTTACCGGGGAGCTGTTTTTT
few | TRBD1 | TRBJ1-5 | TRBV19 | CASSSQGAQGNQPQHF | TGTGCCAGTAGTTCTCAGGGGGCGCAAGGCAATCAGCCCCAGCATTTT
. | . | TRBJ1-1 | TRBV5-1 | CASTGQAGAEAFF | TGCGCCAGCACCGGTCAGGCGGGGGCTGAAGCTTTCTTT
. | . | TRBJ1-3 | TRBV5-6 | CASSLRQGSGNTIYF | TGTGCCAGCAGCTTGAGGCAGGGGTCTGGAAACACCATATATTTT
once | TRBD1 | TRBJ1-5 | TRBV10-1 | CASSEDPKTGGSYQPQHF | TGCGCCAGCAGTGAAGATCCCAAGACAGGGGGCTCGTATCAGCCCCAGCATTTT
. | . | TRBJ2-7 | TRBV5-4 | CASSPITGPREQYF | TGTGCCAGCAGCCCAATCACAGGTCCCAGAGAGCAGTACTTC
. | TRBD1 | TRBJ2-7 | TRBV5-4 | CASSLGGTGGREQYF | TGTGCCAGCAGCTTGGGAGGGACAGGGGGCCGCGAGCAGTACTTC
. | . | TRBJ2-3 | TRBV4-1 | CASSQTGHTDTQYF | TGCGCCAGCAGCCAAACAGGACACACAGATACGCAGTATTTT
. | . | TRBJ2-7 | TRBV2 | CASTAGSLVYEQYF | TGTGCCAGCACTGCGGGGAGTTTGGTCTACGAGCAGTACTTC
. | . | TRBJ2-7 | TRBV28 | CASSWDIYEQYF | TGTGCCAGCAGCTGGGACATCTACGAGCAGTACTTC
. | . | TRBJ2-7 | TRBV6-1 | CASSESEPYEQYF | TGTGCCAGCAGTGAATCGGAGCCCTACGAGCAGTACTTC
. | TRBD2 | TRBJ2-1 | TRBV6-4 | CASRTLAGVGEQFF | TGTGCCAGCAGAACCCTAGCGGGAGTCGGTGAGCAGTTCTTC
. | TRBD1 | TRBJ1-5 | TRBV19 | CASTGTGGINQPQHF | TGTGCCAGCACCGGGACAGGGGGCATAAATCAGCCCCAGCATTTT
. | TRBD1 | TRBJ1-1 | TRBV27 | CASRPGQGRMNTEAFF | TGTGCCAGCAGGCCGGGACAGGGCCGCATGAACACTGAAGCTTTCTTT
. | . | TRBJ2-1 | TRBV9 | CASSVLAASYNEQFF | TGTGCCAGCAGCGTACTAGCCGCGTCCTACAATGAGCAGTTCTTC
. | . | TRBJ1-3 | TRBV5-3 | CARSPGGPTGNTIYF | TGTGCCAGAAGCCCGGGGGGGCCCACTGGAAACACCATATATTTT
. | TRBD2 | TRBJ2-7 | TRBV29-1 | CSAEAGGSGSYEQYF | TGCAGCGCAGAAGCGGGGGGGAGTGGGTCCTACGAGCAGTACTTC
. | . | TRBJ1-2 | TRBV7-2 | CASSPRGTDYGYTF | TGTGCCAGCAGCCCAAGGGGGACGGACTATGGCTACACCTTC
. | . | TRBJ1-2 | TRBV6-5 | CASSKDWSNYGYTF | TGTGCCAGCAGTAAGGACTGGAGTAACTATGGCTACACCTTC
. | TRBD1 | TRBJ2-5 | TRBV5-1 | CASSYPRDRGLQETQYF | TGCGCCAGCAGCTACCCCCGGGACAGGGGGCTCCAAGAGACCCAGTACTTC
few | . | TRBJ2-3 | TRBV6-4 | CASSDSGLDTQYF | TGTGCCAGCAGTGACTCGGGCCTAGATACGCAGTATTTT
. | . | TRBJ1-6 | TRBV3-1/TRBV3-2 | CASSQEMERGFNSPLHF | TGTGCCAGCAGCCAAGAGATGGAAAGAGGGTTTAATTCACCCCTCCACTTT
. | TRBD1 | TRBJ2-2 | TRBV5-1 | CASSPDPGQLITGELFF | TGCGCCAGCAGCCCAGATCCGGGACAGCTAATCACCGGGGAGCTGTTTTTT
. | TRBD2 | TRBJ2-3 | TRBV3-1/TRBV3-2 | CASSQGGRGRATTDTQYF | TGTGCCAGCAGCCAAGGAGGACGCGGGAGAGCCACGACAGATACGCAGTATTTT
. | TRBD1 | TRBJ1-1 | TRBV2 | CASRGQADTEAFF | TGTGCCAGCAGGGGACAGGCCGACACTGAAGCTTTCTTT
. | . | TRBJ1-4 | TRBV28 | CASTNSGQHFNEKLFF | TGTGCCAGCACCAATAGTGGGCAGCACTTCAATGAAAAACTGTTTTTT
. | . | TRBJ1-3 | TRBV28 | CASRLSPGNTIYF | TGTGCCAGCAGGCTTAGCCCCGGAAACACCATATATTTT